Listed below are T cell receptor beta chains from one sample, sequenced in a study of human T cells and chemical hapten exposure. TCRdb re-derived calls from the RACE reads in MiXCR, one entry per CDR3 protein. The sample yields 120,000 or so distinct CDR3 sequences, 11% seen once. This specimen was whole blood, taken in connection with sensitization to the hapten diphenylcyclopropenone (DPC). The receptors shown here come from a woman aged 45-65 years with alopecia areata. Some clones in this sample may be carry-over from other donors' samples. The CDR3 runs from the conserved cysteine through the conserved F or W. Fields, in order: D gene, clone size, V gene, J gene, CDR3 protein, CDR3 DNA. A D gene is named only where the DNA matches it firmly. Clone size is not always given. Where it is, it says once, few, many or a class for expanded clones.

D: NA; size: few; V: TRBV5-1; J: TRBJ2-5; CDR3: CASSLELAYQETQYF; DNA: TGCGCCAGCAGCTTGGAACTAGCCTACCAAGAGACCCAGTACTTC
D: TRBD1; size: few; V: TRBV27; J: TRBJ2-3; CDR3: CASSLGQGARGWYF; DNA: TGTGCCAGCAGTTTAGGACAGGGGGCACGGGGATGGTATTTT
D: NA; size: NA; V: TRBV28; J: TRBJ1-3; CDR3: CASSFTGNSGNTIYF; DNA: TGTGCCAGCAGTTTTACGGGCAACTCTGGAAACACCATATATTTT
D: TRBD2; size: once; V: TRBV5-6; J: TRBJ2-7; CDR3: CASSLGTSETEQYF; DNA: TGTGCCAGCAGCCTGGGGACTAGCGAAACCGAGCAGTACTTC
D: NA; size: few; V: TRBV20-1; J: TRBJ2-3; CDR3: CSLGDTQYF; DNA: TGCAGCTTAGGAGATACGCAGTATTTT
D: NA; size: many; V: TRBV5-6; J: TRBJ1-1; CDR3: CASSLEWGEKNTEAFF; DNA: TGTGCCAGCAGCTTGGAATGGGGGGAAAAGAACACTGAAGCTTTCTTT
D: NA; size: few; V: TRBV12-3/TRBV12-4; J: TRBJ2-7; CDR3: CASSLFGGYEQYF; DNA: TGTGCCAGCAGCTTATTCGGCGGGTACGAGCAGTACTTC
D: NA; size: few; V: TRBV2; J: TRBJ1-1; CDR3: CASSLIPDRQNTEAFF; DNA: TGTGCCAGCAGTCTTATACCCGACAGACAGAACACTGAAGCTTTCTTT
D: NA; size: NA; V: TRBV5-5; J: TRBJ2-3; CDR3: CASSLLEGGFVDTQYF; DNA: TGTGCCAGCAGCTTGTTGGAGGGGGGGTTTGTGGATACGCAGTATTTT
D: NA; size: few; V: TRBV4-1; J: TRBJ2-6; CDR3: CASSQDSSWANVLTF; DNA: TGCGCCAGCAGCCAAGACTCGTCCTGGGCCAACGTCCTGACTTTC
D: NA; size: NA; V: TRBV6-6; J: TRBJ1-1; CDR3: CASSYGPRTEAFF; DNA: TGTGCCAGCAGTTACGGACCCAGGACTGAAGCTTTCTTT
D: NA; size: NA; V: TRBV9; J: TRBJ1-2; CDR3: CASSGVFYGYTF; DNA: TGTGCCAGCAGCGGGGTGTTCTATGGCTACACCTTC
D: TRBD2; size: many; V: TRBV4-2; J: TRBJ2-3; CDR3: CASSQGSAGGSSTDTQYF; DNA: TGTGCCAGCAGCCAAGGGTCGGCGGGAGGATCAAGCACAGATACGCAGTATTTT
D: NA; size: NA; V: TRBV28; J: TRBJ2-1; CDR3: CASSLLGGHDEQFF; DNA: TGTGCCAGCAGTTTATTGGGGGGCCACGATGAGCAGTTCTTC
D: TRBD2; size: many; V: TRBV20-1; J: TRBJ2-3; CDR3: CSATGLAGERADTQYF; DNA: TGCAGTGCTACCGGACTAGCGGGGGAGAGGGCAGATACGCAGTATTTT
D: TRBD2; size: NA; V: TRBV11-2; J: TRBJ2-7; CDR3: CASSLEPSGGMYF; DNA: TGTGCCAGCAGCTTAGAACCCAGCGGGGGGATGTACTTC
D: NA; size: few; V: TRBV20-1; J: TRBJ2-7; CDR3: CSSRLIGYEQYF; DNA: TGCAGTTCCAGACTGATCGGTTACGAGCAGTACTTC
D: NA; size: few; V: TRBV29-1; J: TRBJ1-5; CDR3: CSVSTGGNQPQHF; DNA: TGCAGCGTTTCGACAGGAGGCAATCAGCCCCAGCATTTT
D: NA; size: many; V: TRBV6-2/TRBV6-3; J: TRBJ2-7; CDR3: CASTLGGPSDEQYF; DNA: TGTGCCAGCACCCTTGGGGGGCCCTCGGACGAGCAGTACTTC
D: NA; size: few; V: TRBV4-1; J: TRBJ2-5; CDR3: CASSPGEGVETQYF; DNA: TGCGCCAGCAGCCCCGGCGAGGGGGTAGAGACCCAGTACTTC
D: NA; size: few; V: TRBV7-9; J: TRBJ1-1; CDR3: CASTQGRGGGAFF; DNA: TGTGCCAGCACCCAAGGGCGCGGAGGGGGAGCTTTCTTT
D: NA; size: NA; V: TRBV12-3/TRBV12-4; J: TRBJ1-5; CDR3: CASSYGQSGQPQHF; DNA: TGTGCCAGCTCCTATGGACAATCCGGTCAGCCCCAGCATTTT
D: NA; size: few; V: TRBV9; J: TRBJ1-4; CDR3: CASSVDLSNEKLFF; DNA: TGTGCCAGCAGCGTAGACCTAAGCAATGAAAAACTGTTTTTT
D: NA; size: many; V: TRBV11-2; J: TRBJ2-3; CDR3: CASSLGGSATQYF; DNA: TGTGCCAGCAGCTTAGGAGGTAGCGCCACGCAGTATTTT
D: NA; size: few; V: TRBV12-2; J: TRBJ2-3; CDR3: CARPERREEDHDTQYF; DNA: TGTGCAAGACCCGAACGACGGGAGGAAGATCACGATACGCAGTATTTT
D: NA; size: NA; V: TRBV28; J: TRBJ2-7; CDR3: CASSLSGRGSYEQYF; DNA: TGTGCCAGCAGTTTATCAGGCAGGGGCTCCTACGAGCAGTACTTC
D: TRBD2; size: few; V: TRBV7-2; J: TRBJ2-1; CDR3: CASSLGTSGPRGSYNEQFF; DNA: TGTGCCAGCAGCCTCGGGACTAGCGGCCCCCGGGGCTCCTACAATGAGCAGTTCTTC
D: NA; size: many; V: TRBV11-2; J: TRBJ2-1; CDR3: CASSYNEQFF; DNA: TGTGCCAGCAGCTACAATGAGCAGTTCTTC
D: NA; size: many; V: TRBV4-3; J: TRBJ2-3; CDR3: CASSQDLAGHPSTDTQYF; DNA: TGCGCCAGCAGCCAAGATTTGGCGGGACATCCTAGCACAGATACGCAGTATTTT
D: NA; size: few; V: TRBV5-5; J: TRBJ2-1; CDR3: CASRPPGSDRNEQFF; DNA: TGTGCCAGCAGACCACCGGGATCGGACCGCAATGAGCAGTTCTTC
D: NA; size: NA; V: TRBV24-1; J: TRBJ2-3; CDR3: CATRDWGTDTQYF; DNA: TGTGCCACCAGGGACTGGGGCACAGATACGCAGTATTTT
D: NA; size: many; V: TRBV6-5; J: TRBJ1-5; CDR3: CASSSQGFSNQPQHF; DNA: TGTGCCAGCAGTTCGCAGGGTTTCAGCAATCAGCCCCAGCATTTT
D: NA; size: few; V: TRBV7-8; J: TRBJ2-6; CDR3: CASSLRRRTGANVLTF; DNA: TGTGCCAGCAGCTTAAGGCGGAGAACTGGGGCCAACGTCCTGACTTTC
D: TRBD1; size: few; V: TRBV12-3/TRBV12-4; J: TRBJ1-6; CDR3: CASSPGTVYLHF; DNA: TGTGCCAGCAGTCCCGGGACAGTTTATCTCCACTTT
D: NA; size: many; V: TRBV2; J: TRBJ2-3; CDR3: CASRPPDRTAPDTQYF; DNA: TGTGCCAGCAGACCTCCGGATAGGACGGCACCAGATACGCAGTATTTT
D: TRBD1; size: many; V: TRBV6-5; J: TRBJ2-7; CDR3: CASSRSGQGFYEQYF; DNA: TGTGCCAGCAGCCGGTCGGGACAGGGCTTTTACGAGCAGTACTTC